A single sample gave rise to the 7 T cell receptor beta chains below, sequenced in a study of cytomegalovirus exposure and HLA in healthy donors. A multiplex PCR was run with 60 Vbeta primers and 13 Jbeta primers. Measured with immunoSEQ multiplex PCR; TCRdb has only the in-frame clones, and not every one. This sample yields more than 200,000 clones, of which over 65% are seen a single time; roughly 1.3% belongs to the top ten. The sequenced sample consisted of PBMCs. All receptors derive from a human donor in good health.

V gene TRBV19 combines with J gene TRBJ2-2, with TRBD2 matching 13 bases. Per germline, CDR1 LNHDA and CDR2 SQIVND (reference sequence). The trim removed 5 bases at V and 4 bases at J, leaving 10 bases unmatched. This CDR3 is 18 amino acids long. This CDR3 reads CASSSITSGRAVTGELFF. CDR3 nucleotide sequence: TGTGCCAGTAGTTCAATAACTAGCGGGAGGGCGGTCACCGGGGAGCTGTTTTTT.

The chain couples TRBV4-1 to TRBJ2-2, with D unresolved. Trimming cost V 4 bases and J 1 base, with 10 bases left between them. The CDR3 covers 15 residues. The V gene's germline CDR1 is MGHRA and CDR2 YSYEKL. CDR3 protein: CASSLADLNTGELFF. In DNA, the CDR3 is TGCGCCAGCAGCCTCGCTGACTTGAACACCGGGGAGCTGTTTTTT.

This clone appeared a few times. This rearrangement joins TRBV19 to TRBJ2-2; TRBD2 aligns across 11 bases. The V and J ends lost 0 bases and 6 bases, in that order; junction bases with no gene match: 9. Germline V gives CDR1 LNHDA, CDR2 SQIVND (reference sequence). The CDR3 sequence is 18 residues long. The CDR3 loop reads CASSIDLVASGRSGELFF. Written as DNA, the CDR3 is TGTGCCAGTAGTATAGATCTTGTGGCTAGCGGGAGGTCCGGGGAGCTGTTTTTT.

The CDR3 spells CASSLSASGPGEQYF. The CDR3 DNA reads TGTGCCAGCAGTTTATCCGCTAGCGGACCGGGCGAGCAGTACTTC. This rearrangement joins TRBV28 to TRBJ2-7, with 7 bases fitting TRBD2. The length of the CDR3 is 15 residues. The ends lost 1 base at V and 6 bases at J; junction bases unmatched: 9. Germline CDR1 and CDR2: MDHEN and SYDVKM.

This clone was seen just once. The V and J genes are TRBV6-1 and TRBJ2-5; 7 bases map to TRBD2. The germline gives CDR1 MNHNS, CDR2 SASEGT. V gave up 3 bases and J gave up 6 bases; unmatched junction bases: 10. The CDR3 is 15 amino acids. The CDR3 loop reads CASSDIRGRGKTQYF. CDR3 DNA: TGTGCCAGCAGTGACATAAGAGGGAGGGGAAAGACCCAGTACTTC.

The chain joins TRBV2 to TRBJ1-5; 7 positions match TRBD1. Germline CDR1 SNHLY, CDR2 FYNNEI. Trimming at V came to 3 bases and at J to 5 bases, leaving 4 bases not matched to a gene. CDR3 length equals 14 residues. CDR3 nucleotides: TGTGCCAGCAGTGACCAGACAGGGTATCAGCCCCAGCATTTT. This gives the protein CASSDQTGYQPQHF.

The chain joins TRBV9 to TRBJ1-3; D is undetermined. The CDR3 runs 13 residues. Trimming cost V 2 bases and J 4 bases, with 7 bases left between them. Germline loops: CDR1 SGDLS, CDR2 YYNGEE. CDR3 coding DNA: TGTGCCAGCAGCGTCGGGGTCGGAAACACCATATATTTT. It is translated as CASSVGVGNTIYF.